The source of this T cell receptor beta chain is a study of CD8 T cells in ankylosing spondylitis. TCRdb redid the calling of the 5' RACE reads with MiXCR, one entry per CDR3 protein. The sample consists of 150,000 to 200,000 distinct CDR3 sequences, roughly 13% of them appearing once. Between the trimmed V and J ends, which lost 1 base and 0 bases, there was a span of 7 bases. The CDR3 is 14 residues long. Germline CDR1 and CDR2: SGHTA and FQGTGA. In its sample, this clonotype was seen many times. Input material: blood, either unsorted or a sorted T cell fraction (not recorded which). The sequence came from a female donor with ankylosing spondylitis or in good health (not recorded which). The chain links TRBV7-3 to TRBJ2-7; no clear D. The CDR3 loop is CASSLSTDSYEQYF. In nucleotides, the CDR3 is TGTGCCAGCAGCTTAAGCACCGACTCCTACGAGCAGTACTTC. Variable domain in full (rest from reference TRBV7-3 and TRBJ2-7): GAGVSQTPSNKVTEKGKYVELRCDPISGHTALYWYRQSLGQGPEFLIYFQGTGAADDSGLPNDRFFAVRPEGSVSTLKIQRTERGDSAVYLCASSLSTDSYEQYFGPGTRLTVT.